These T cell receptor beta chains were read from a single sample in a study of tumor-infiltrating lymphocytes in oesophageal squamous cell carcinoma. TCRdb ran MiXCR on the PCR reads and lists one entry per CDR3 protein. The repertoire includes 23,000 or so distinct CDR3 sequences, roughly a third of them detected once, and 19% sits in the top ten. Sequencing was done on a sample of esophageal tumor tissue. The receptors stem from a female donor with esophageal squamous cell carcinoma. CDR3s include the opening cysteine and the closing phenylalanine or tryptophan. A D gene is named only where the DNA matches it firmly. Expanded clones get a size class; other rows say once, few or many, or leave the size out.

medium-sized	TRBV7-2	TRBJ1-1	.	TGTGCCAGCAGCTTAGTGTCAGCGGCGGGGGAAGCTTTCTTT	CASSLVSAAGEAFF
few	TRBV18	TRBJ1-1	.	TGTGCCAGCTCACCTTCTGGAAAGACTGAAGCTTTCTTT	CASSPSGKTEAFF
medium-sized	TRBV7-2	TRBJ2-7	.	TGTGCCAGCAGCTTAGGGGCGCTGAATTCACCCCTCCACTTC	CASSLGALNSPLHF
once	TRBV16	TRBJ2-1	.	TGTGCCAGCAGCTTTGCCAGCGTAGACAATGAGCAGTTCTTC	CASSFASVDNEQFF
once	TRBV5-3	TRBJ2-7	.	TGTGCCAGCAGCCAGGGGGCGGGGGAGATCTACGAGCAGTACTTC	CASSQGAGEIYEQYF
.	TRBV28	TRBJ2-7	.	TGTGCCAGCAGTTTAGGATTTAAGGGGAAAGTAAACTACGAGCAGTACTTC	CASSLGFKGKVNYEQYF
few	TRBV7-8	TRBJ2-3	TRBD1	TGTGCCAGCAGCTTAGGGCCCAGGGGGCAGGGAGATACGCAGTATTTT	CASSLGPRGQGDTQYF
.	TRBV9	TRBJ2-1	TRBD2	TGTGCCAGCAGCGTAGGGCCAACCAGGCTAGCGGGAGGACACTCCTACAATGAGCAGTTCTTC	CASSVGPTRLAGGHSYNEQFF
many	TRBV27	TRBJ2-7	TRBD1	TGTGCCAGCAGTTTAGGTGATAGACAGGGGGCGGTTGAGCAGTACTTC	CASSLGDRQGAVEQYF
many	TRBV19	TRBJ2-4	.	TGTGCCAGTAGCAAAGGGAGGTCCTTAGCCAAAAACATTCAGTACTTC	CASSKGRSLAKNIQYF
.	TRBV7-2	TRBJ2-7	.	TGTGCCAGCAGCCGCGGGGGCAGGCCCTACGAGCAGTACTTC	CASSRGGRPYEQYF
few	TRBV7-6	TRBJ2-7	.	TGTGCCAGCAGCTCTAGCCACTCCTACGAGCAGTACTTC	CASSSSHSYEQYF
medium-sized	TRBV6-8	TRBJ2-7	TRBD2	TGTGCCAGCAGTTACTCGAGGGGGGGCGAGGCGGGAGGGCCCAACGAGCAGTACTTC	CASSYSRGGEAGGPNEQYF
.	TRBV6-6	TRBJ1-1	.	TGTGCCACCCCTCCTATTACTAGCGGGAGGGCCGGGGAGCTGTATTTT	CATPPITSGRAGELYF
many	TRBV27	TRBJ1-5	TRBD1	TGTGCCAGCAGGACAGGGGGTAGCAATCAGCCCCAGCATTTT	CASRTGGSNQPQHF
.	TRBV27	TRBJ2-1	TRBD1	TGTGCCAGCGGGACAGGGGGGAAATACGAGCAGTTCTTC	CASGTGGKYEQFF
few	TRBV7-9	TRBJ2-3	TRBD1	TGTGCCAGCAGCCCCAGACAGGGAGGCACAGATACGCAGTATTTT	CASSPRQGGTDTQYF
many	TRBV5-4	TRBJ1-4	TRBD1	TGTGCCAGCAGCCTCCAGGGGGCGGCTAATGAAAAACTGTTTTTT	CASSLQGAANEKLFF
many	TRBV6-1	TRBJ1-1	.	TGTGCCAGCGGTAGGAAGGCCCTCTTCCCCAACACTGAAGCTTTCTTT	CASGRKALFPNTEAFF
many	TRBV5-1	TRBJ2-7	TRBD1	TGCGCCAGCAGCCGCGACAGGGGCTCCTACGAGCAGTACTTC	CASSRDRGSYEQYF
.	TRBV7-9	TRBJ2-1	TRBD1	TGTGCCAGCAGCCATCCGGGACAGGGATTGCATGAGCAGTTCTTC	CASSHPGQGLHEQFF
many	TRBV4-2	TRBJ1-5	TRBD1	TGTGCCAGCAGCCAACCCGGGACAGGTTATCAGCCCCAGCATTTT	CASSQPGTGYQPQHF
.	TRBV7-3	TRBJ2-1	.	TGTGCCAGCAGCGCCCTTCTGGAGGGTGAGCAGTTCTTC	CASSALLEGEQFF
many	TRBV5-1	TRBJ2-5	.	TGCGCCAGCAGCTCGTCCGGGACACATCAAGAGACCCAGTACTTC	CASSSSGTHQETQYF
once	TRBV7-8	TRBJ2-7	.	TGTGCCAGCAGCTTAGAGGCAGTATTCTCCTACGAGCAGTACTTC	CASSLEAVFSYEQYF
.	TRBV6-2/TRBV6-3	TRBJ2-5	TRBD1	TGTGCCTGCCAGGGGGACCAGTCCAGGACCCAGTACTTC	CACQGDQSRTQYF
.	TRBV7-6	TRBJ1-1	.	TGTGCCAGCAGGAAACAGCCAAACACTGAAGCTTTCTTT	CASRKQPNTEAFF
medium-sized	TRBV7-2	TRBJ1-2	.	TGTGCCAGCGGCCGTCAGGGGTACGCGAATGGCTACACCTTC	CASGRQGYANGYTF
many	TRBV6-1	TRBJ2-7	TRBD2	TGTGCCAGCAGTTCGTTCCCGGGACTAGCGGGAGGGGTCGACTACGAGCAGTACTTC	CASSSFPGLAGGVDYEQYF
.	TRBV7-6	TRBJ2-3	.	TGTGCCAGCAGCCATTTTAGGGGAGGCACAGATACGCAGTATTTT	CASSHFRGGTDTQYF
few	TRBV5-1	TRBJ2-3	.	TGCGCCAGCAGCCCTTACGGGGGCCCCACAGATACGCAGTATTTT	CASSPYGGPTDTQYF
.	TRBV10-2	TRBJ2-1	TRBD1	TGCGCCAGCACCAGGACAGGGGGCGGCGGGAATGAGCAGTTCTTC	CASTRTGGGGNEQFF
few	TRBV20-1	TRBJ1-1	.	TGCAGTGCTAGGCAAACAGCAAACACTGAAGCTTTCTTT	CSARQTANTEAFF
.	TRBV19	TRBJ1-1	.	TGTGCCAGTAGTCCATTCGGAGGGGAAGGGGACACTGAAGCTTTCTTT	CASSPFGGEGDTEAFF
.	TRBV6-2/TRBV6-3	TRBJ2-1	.	TGTGCCAGCAGGTCACAGGGAGACAATGAGCAGTTCTTC	CASRSQGDNEQFF
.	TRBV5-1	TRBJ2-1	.	TGCGCCAGCAGCTTAGGACAATCCTACAATGAGCAGTTCTTC	CASSLGQSYNEQFF
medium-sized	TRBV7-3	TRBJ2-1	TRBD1	TGTGCCAGCAGCTTATCCCCCTTGACAGGGCTTCGGGAGCAGTTCTTC	CASSLSPLTGLREQFF
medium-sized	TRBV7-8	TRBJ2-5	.	TGTGCCAGCAGCTTAGGGGTCCGGGAGACCCAGTACTTC	CASSLGVRETQYF
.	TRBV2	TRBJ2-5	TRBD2	TGTGCCAGCAGTGCTGGGACTAGTAACAATGAGCAGTACTTC	CASSAGTSNNEQYF
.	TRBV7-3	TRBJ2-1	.	TGTGCCAGCAGCCTTTTAGCCGGGAGTGCCTACAATGAGCAGTTCTTC	CASSLLAGSAYNEQFF
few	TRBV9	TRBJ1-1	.	TGTGCCAGCAGCCCCGAGGGCAGGGTTGGTGAAGCTTTCTTT	CASSPEGRVGEAFF
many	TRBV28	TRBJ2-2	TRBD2	TGTGCCAGCAGCACACCCAGCGGGGCGAACACCGGGGAGCTGTTTTTT	CASSTPSGANTGELFF
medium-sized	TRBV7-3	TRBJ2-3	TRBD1	TGTGCCAGCAGCTACGACAGGGAGAGCACAGATACGCAGTATTTT	CASSYDRESTDTQYF
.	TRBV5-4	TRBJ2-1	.	TGTGCCAGCAGCTTGGCCCACGGGGCCCCGTACAATGAGCAGTTCTTC	CASSLAHGAPYNEQFF
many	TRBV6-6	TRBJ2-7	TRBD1	TGTGCCAGCAGTTACTCGAGGGACAGGTCCTACGAGCAGTACTTC	CASSYSRDRSYEQYF
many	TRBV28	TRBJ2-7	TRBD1	TGTGCCAGTACCCCCGATCGGACAGGCCCCTACGAGCAGTACTTC	CASTPDRTGPYEQYF
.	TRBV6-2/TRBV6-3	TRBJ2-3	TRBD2	TGTGCCAGCAGTTCCAGGACTAGCGGGGCCACAGATACGCAGTATTTT	CASSSRTSGATDTQYF
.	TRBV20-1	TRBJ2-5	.	TGCAGTGCTAGAGATTTTGAGACCCAGTACTTC	CSARDFETQYF
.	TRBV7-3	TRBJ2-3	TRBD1	TGTGCCAGCAGTTCCGGGACAGGCACAGATACGCAGTATTTT	CASSSGTGTDTQYF
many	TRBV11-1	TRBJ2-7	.	TGTGCCAGCAGCTTATTGCCCGAGGAGCAGTACTTC	CASSLLPEEQYF
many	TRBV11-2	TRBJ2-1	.	TGTGCCAGCAGCTTCCAAAGCTCCTACAATGAGCAGTTCTTC	CASSFQSSYNEQFF
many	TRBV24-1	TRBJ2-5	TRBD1	TGTGCCACCAGTGGCCAGGGGGCGTGGGAGACCCAGTACTTC	CATSGQGAWETQYF
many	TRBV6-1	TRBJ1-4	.	TGTGCCAGCAGTCCTCGACAGGACTCCCCTCCTCCGTGGGCTAATGAAAAACTGTTTTTT	CASSPRQDSPPPWANEKLFF
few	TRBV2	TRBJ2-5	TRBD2	TGTGCCAGCAGCCCCGGGACTAGAAGTGAGCAGTACTTC	CASSPGTRSEQYF
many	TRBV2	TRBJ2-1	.	TGTGCCAGCAGTCGAGAGAGGGAGGCTGAGCAGTTCTTC	CASSREREAEQFF
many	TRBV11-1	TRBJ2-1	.	TGTGCCAGCAGCTTAGCGCGAGGAGGCGGGAATGAGCAGTTCTTC	CASSLARGGGNEQFF
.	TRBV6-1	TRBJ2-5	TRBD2	TGTGCCAGCATATCGGGACTAGCGGGAGAAGAGACCCAGTACTTC	CASISGLAGEETQYF
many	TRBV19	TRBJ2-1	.	TGTGCCAGTAGTGCAAATAGAGGCGGTTACAATGAGCAGTTCTTC	CASSANRGGYNEQFF
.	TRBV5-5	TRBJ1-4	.	TGTGCCAGCAGCTTCTTTCGCCGCCGATCGACAGGCGGTGGTGAAAAACTGTTTTTT	CASSFFRRRSTGGGEKLFF
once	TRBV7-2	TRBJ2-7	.	TGTGCCAGCAGCCGAGGCAACTCCTACGAGCAGTACTTC	CASSRGNSYEQYF